One sample yielded the 18 T cell receptor beta chains listed below, sequenced in a study of OX40 agonist ivuxolimab in advanced cancers. Here immunoSEQ multiplex PCR was the method, and the copy in TCRdb shows in-frame clones only, minus some. In the table there are about 45,000 clones, about 79% of which are singletons. The source was CD4+ or CD8+ T cells sorted from blood, collected in a trial of the OX40 agonist ivuxolimab. The receptor source for this set is an adult with an advanced solid tumor such as melanoma, head and neck, liver or kidney cancer.

This chain uses TRBV9 with TRBJ2-7, with 10 bases lining up with TRBD1. In germline, CDR1 is SGDLS, CDR2 YYNGEE. CDR3 size: 15 residues. J gave up 6 bases and V 4 bases, and 10 bases lay outside the gene matches. CDR3: CASSPHGDRGGEQYF. DNA for the CDR3: TGTGCCAGCAGCCCTCACGGGGACAGGGGAGGCGAGCAGTACTTC.

To note about this clone: The junction differs from germline at one of its ends, possibly a read error. The V and J genes are TRBV6-5 and TRBJ2-1; D not certain. Germline V gives CDR1 MNHEY, CDR2 SVGAGI. This CDR3 comprises 8 residues. The CDR3 DNA follows: TGTGCCAGCAGCTCGAAAGTCTTC. Residues: CASSSKVF.

The V gene is TRBV7-2, the J gene TRBJ2-7, with D possibly being TRBD1 (5 bases). The germline V gene encodes CDR1 SGHTA and CDR2 FQGNSA. Trimming removed 1 base at V and 0 bases at J, with 7 bases between. The CDR3 is made up of 14 amino acids. The CDR3 loop is CASSLGGGSYEQYF. The DNA of the CDR3 is TGTGCCAGCAGCTTAGGGGGCGGCTCCTACGAGCAGTACTTC.

The rearrangement joins TRBV5-1 to TRBJ1-3; D may be TRBD1 (5 bases). V gave up 4 bases and J gave up 1 base, with 9 bases separating them. CDR3 length: 14 residues. Germline V gives CDR1 SGHRS, CDR2 YFSETQ. DNA of the CDR3: TGCGCCAGCAGCACGGGGGGATCTGGAAACACCATATATTTT. The encoded protein is CASSTGGSGNTIYF. The full variable domain, with the rest looked up from reference TRBV5-1 and TRBJ1-3, is KAGVTQTPRYLIKTRGQQVTLSCSPISGHRSVSWYQQTPGQGLQFLFEYFSETQRNKGNFPGRFSGRQFSNSRSEMNVSTLELGDSALYLCASSTGGSGNTIYFGEGSWLTVV.

The chain recombines TRBV5-8 with TRBJ2-1, with D tentatively TRBD1 or TRBD2 (7 bases each). CDR3 length: 18 residues. Looked up from germline, CDR1 is SGHTS and CDR2 is YDEGEE. Deletions cut 4 bases from V and 4 bases from J, with 24 bases between. The CDR3 region has the DNA TGTGCCAGCAGCCCCCGGGAGTCAGGGAGGGGGCTATACAATGAGCAGTTCTTC. Protein sequence: CASSPRESGRGLYNEQFF.

The rearrangement uses TRBV5-1 and TRBJ2-7; no clear D gene. Germline assignment: CDR1 SGHRS and CDR2 YFSETQ. Trimming left V 4 bases short and J 1 base short, with 6 bases between. CDR3 length: 12 residues. The CDR3 reads CASSPTSYEQYF. The CDR3 bases are TGCGCCAGCAGCCCCACTTCCTACGAGCAGTACTTC.

Only a few counts were recorded for this clone. The sample carries other DNA sequences with the same CDR3. The chain links TRBV12-5 to TRBJ2-4; D tentatively reads TRBD1 or TRBD2 (6 bases each). Germline assignment: CDR1 LGHNT and CDR2 FRNRAP. V lost 0 bases, J lost 0 bases, and 15 bases lay in between. The CDR3 is made up of 18 amino acids. The CDR3 reads CASGLVGGRGVAKNIQYF. The CDR3 DNA reads as TGTGCTAGTGGTTTGGTAGGGGGGAGAGGGGTAGCCAAAAACATTCAGTACTTC. The whole variable domain, filled in from reference TRBV12-5 and TRBJ2-4, reads DARVTQTPRHKVTEMGQEVTMRCQPILGHNTVFWYRQTMMQGLELLAYFRNRAPLDDSGMPKDRFSAEMPDATLATLKIQPSEPRDSAVYFCASGLVGGRGVAKNIQYFGAGTRLSVL.

V usage is TRBV7-2 and J usage is TRBJ1-1, with D unresolved. Between the trimmed V and J ends, which lost 2 bases and 5 bases, there was a span of 15 bases. This CDR3 has 15 amino acids. Germline V gives CDR1 SGHTA, CDR2 FQGNSA. The CDR3 DNA reads TGTGCCAGCAGCTTATCCGGTGTACTCGGGACTGAAGCTTTCTTT. Protein sequence: CASSLSGVLGTEAFF.

This rearrangement joins TRBV5-1 to TRBJ2-1; 10 positions agree with TRBD2. The CDR3 sequence is 16 residues long. With 2 bases clipped from V and 1 base from J, the junction kept 3 bases outside the gene matches. Germline V lookup: CDR1 SGHRS, CDR2 YFSETQ. The CDR3 spells CASSFGSGGSYNEQFF. Here the CDR3 DNA reads TGCGCCAGCAGCTTCGGTAGCGGGGGGTCCTACAATGAGCAGTTCTTC.

This chain joins TRBV29-1 and TRBJ1-5, with D possibly matching TRBD1 (6 bases). Trimming shortened V by 3 bases and J by 3 bases, and 9 bases separated the two germline ends. CDR3 length: 13 residues. The germline V gene has CDR1 SQVTM and CDR2 ANQGSEA. The CDR3 loop is CSVDQGPNQPQHF. DNA of the CDR3: TGCAGCGTTGATCAGGGGCCCAATCAGCCCCAGCATTTT.

J is TRBJ2-6 and V is TRBV6-6; D perhaps matches TRBD2 (6 bases). Germline-derived CDR1 and CDR2 are MNHNY and SVGAGI (reference sequence). V dropped 0 bases and J dropped 3 bases, with 9 bases sitting between them. The CDR3 is made up of 16 amino acids. The CDR3 protein is CASSYSLEGGANVLTF. The CDR3 DNA reads TGTGCCAGCAGTTACTCGCTGGAGGGTGGGGCCAACGTCCTGACTTTC.

The chain uses TRBV27 and TRBJ1-4; TRBD1 matches at 10 bases. The CDR3 consists of 15 residues. Looked up from germline, CDR1 is MNHEY and CDR2 is SMNVEV (reference sequence). V was pared by 6 bases and J by 6 bases, with 7 bases of the junction left unmatched. The CDR3 nucleotides are TGTGCCAGCAGGGATGGACAGGGGGTAGATGAAAAACTGTTTTTT. Its protein is CASRDGQGVDEKLFF.

This chain links TRBV29-1 with TRBJ1-2; 10 bases are a match to TRBD1. There are 12 residues in the CDR3. Trimming at V came to 7 bases and at J to 7 bases, leaving 6 bases not matched to a gene. The germline CDR1 and CDR2 sequences are SQVTM and ANQGSEA. The CDR3 region is CSAGQGESGYTF. The CDR3 region has the DNA TGCAGCGCTGGACAGGGGGAGTCTGGCTACACCTTC.

The chain couples TRBV27 to TRBJ1-4; D is perhaps TRBD1 (6 bases). Between the trimmed V and J ends, which lost 5 bases and 10 bases, there was a span of 17 bases. CDR1 is MNHEY, CDR2 SMNVEV, per germline (reference sequence). The CDR3 loop spans 14 amino acids. CDR3 loop: CASSQQGGVSKLFF. In DNA form, the CDR3 reads TGTGCCAGCAGTCAACAGGGTGGCGTATCAAAACTGTTTTTT.

The genes are TRBV7-2 and TRBJ2-7; 10 nucleotides match TRBD2. Germline V gene sequence: CDR1 SGHTA, CDR2 FQGNSA. The ends lost 6 bases at V and 7 bases at J; junction bases unmatched: 15. This CDR3 has 16 residues. CDR3 in DNA: TGTGCCAGCAGTTCCAGTTCTAGCGGGAGTTTGGGGGAGCAGTACTTC. Its protein product is CASSSSSSGSLGEQYF.

V and J are TRBV7-2 and TRBJ1-2; weak D call: TRBD1 (5 bases). V was shortened by 5 bases and J by 4 bases, with 26 bases between the two germline ends. Germline V gene sequence: CDR1 SGHTA, CDR2 FQGNSA. This CDR3 region has 18 residues. The CDR3 DNA is TGTGCCAGCAGCGCCACCTCAGAGGGGTTCAGAGGTTTCTATGGCTACACCTTC. Protein sequence: CASSATSEGFRGFYGYTF.

The CDR3 sequence is CASSRQNQETQYF. CDR3 nucleotide sequence: TGTGCCAGTAGTAGACAGAATCAAGAGACCCAGTACTTC. The V call is TRBV19, the J call TRBJ2-5; D is possibly TRBD1 (5 bases). Germline V lookup: CDR1 LNHDA, CDR2 SQIVND (reference sequence). The CDR3 totals 13 residues. Trimming cost V 4 bases and J 2 bases, with 8 bases left between them.

V gene TRBV11-2 combines with J gene TRBJ2-7; the D is unclear. Germline assignment: CDR1 SGHAT and CDR2 FQNNGV. The germline V and J ends were trimmed by 6 bases and 0 bases, with 12 bases remaining between them. CDR3 size: 14 residues. CDR3 DNA: TGTGCCAGCAGGAAAGAAAGGACCTCCTACGAGCAGTACTTC. This encodes CASRKERTSYEQYF.